This is a list of T cell receptor beta chains from one sample in a study of OX40 agonist ivuxolimab in advanced cancers. Only in-frame clones appear in the TCRdb table, and some are missing; sequencing was by immunoSEQ multiplex PCR. Here the sample spans about 57,000 clones, about four fifths being singletons. Sequenced here: CD4+ or CD8+ T cells sorted from blood, sampled in a trial of the OX40 agonist ivuxolimab. The origin of the receptors is an adult with an advanced solid tumor such as melanoma, head and neck, liver or kidney cancer. CDR3s leave out the opening cysteine and the closing phenylalanine or tryptophan.

j_gene,v_gene,CDR3aa
TRBJ1-6,TRBV4-1,ASSPQWSGGISSYNSPLH
TRBJ1-6,TRBV5-5,ASSPGTHSESYNSPLH
TRBJ2-5,TRBV7-9,ASSSNVASRETQY
TRBJ2-3,TRBV11-2,ASSFGAGTAFTDTQY
TRBJ1-2,TRBV5-8,ASSLAVGQRYGYT
TRBJ2-7,TRBV10-1,ASSEGTVAYEQY
TRBJ2-7,TRBV11-2,ASSSQGAEQY
TRBJ2-1,TRBV29-1,SVEVAAGNEQF
TRBJ2-3,TRBV7-8,ASSPQGGTQY
TRBJ1-6,TRBV19,ASSKGDSLH
TRBJ1-4,TRBV4-1,ASSRGQKLF
TRBJ1-3,TRBV28,ASTRQVPGNTIY
TRBJ2-2,TRBV15,ATSRDRGTGELF
TRBJ2-7,TRBV10-1,ASSDSGLAGGLNEQY
TRBJ2-3,TRBV7-2,ASSLVSFTSTDTQY
TRBJ1-6,TRBV5-1,ASRTGGNSPLH
TRBJ1-2,TRBV27,ASSSSTGLNYGYT